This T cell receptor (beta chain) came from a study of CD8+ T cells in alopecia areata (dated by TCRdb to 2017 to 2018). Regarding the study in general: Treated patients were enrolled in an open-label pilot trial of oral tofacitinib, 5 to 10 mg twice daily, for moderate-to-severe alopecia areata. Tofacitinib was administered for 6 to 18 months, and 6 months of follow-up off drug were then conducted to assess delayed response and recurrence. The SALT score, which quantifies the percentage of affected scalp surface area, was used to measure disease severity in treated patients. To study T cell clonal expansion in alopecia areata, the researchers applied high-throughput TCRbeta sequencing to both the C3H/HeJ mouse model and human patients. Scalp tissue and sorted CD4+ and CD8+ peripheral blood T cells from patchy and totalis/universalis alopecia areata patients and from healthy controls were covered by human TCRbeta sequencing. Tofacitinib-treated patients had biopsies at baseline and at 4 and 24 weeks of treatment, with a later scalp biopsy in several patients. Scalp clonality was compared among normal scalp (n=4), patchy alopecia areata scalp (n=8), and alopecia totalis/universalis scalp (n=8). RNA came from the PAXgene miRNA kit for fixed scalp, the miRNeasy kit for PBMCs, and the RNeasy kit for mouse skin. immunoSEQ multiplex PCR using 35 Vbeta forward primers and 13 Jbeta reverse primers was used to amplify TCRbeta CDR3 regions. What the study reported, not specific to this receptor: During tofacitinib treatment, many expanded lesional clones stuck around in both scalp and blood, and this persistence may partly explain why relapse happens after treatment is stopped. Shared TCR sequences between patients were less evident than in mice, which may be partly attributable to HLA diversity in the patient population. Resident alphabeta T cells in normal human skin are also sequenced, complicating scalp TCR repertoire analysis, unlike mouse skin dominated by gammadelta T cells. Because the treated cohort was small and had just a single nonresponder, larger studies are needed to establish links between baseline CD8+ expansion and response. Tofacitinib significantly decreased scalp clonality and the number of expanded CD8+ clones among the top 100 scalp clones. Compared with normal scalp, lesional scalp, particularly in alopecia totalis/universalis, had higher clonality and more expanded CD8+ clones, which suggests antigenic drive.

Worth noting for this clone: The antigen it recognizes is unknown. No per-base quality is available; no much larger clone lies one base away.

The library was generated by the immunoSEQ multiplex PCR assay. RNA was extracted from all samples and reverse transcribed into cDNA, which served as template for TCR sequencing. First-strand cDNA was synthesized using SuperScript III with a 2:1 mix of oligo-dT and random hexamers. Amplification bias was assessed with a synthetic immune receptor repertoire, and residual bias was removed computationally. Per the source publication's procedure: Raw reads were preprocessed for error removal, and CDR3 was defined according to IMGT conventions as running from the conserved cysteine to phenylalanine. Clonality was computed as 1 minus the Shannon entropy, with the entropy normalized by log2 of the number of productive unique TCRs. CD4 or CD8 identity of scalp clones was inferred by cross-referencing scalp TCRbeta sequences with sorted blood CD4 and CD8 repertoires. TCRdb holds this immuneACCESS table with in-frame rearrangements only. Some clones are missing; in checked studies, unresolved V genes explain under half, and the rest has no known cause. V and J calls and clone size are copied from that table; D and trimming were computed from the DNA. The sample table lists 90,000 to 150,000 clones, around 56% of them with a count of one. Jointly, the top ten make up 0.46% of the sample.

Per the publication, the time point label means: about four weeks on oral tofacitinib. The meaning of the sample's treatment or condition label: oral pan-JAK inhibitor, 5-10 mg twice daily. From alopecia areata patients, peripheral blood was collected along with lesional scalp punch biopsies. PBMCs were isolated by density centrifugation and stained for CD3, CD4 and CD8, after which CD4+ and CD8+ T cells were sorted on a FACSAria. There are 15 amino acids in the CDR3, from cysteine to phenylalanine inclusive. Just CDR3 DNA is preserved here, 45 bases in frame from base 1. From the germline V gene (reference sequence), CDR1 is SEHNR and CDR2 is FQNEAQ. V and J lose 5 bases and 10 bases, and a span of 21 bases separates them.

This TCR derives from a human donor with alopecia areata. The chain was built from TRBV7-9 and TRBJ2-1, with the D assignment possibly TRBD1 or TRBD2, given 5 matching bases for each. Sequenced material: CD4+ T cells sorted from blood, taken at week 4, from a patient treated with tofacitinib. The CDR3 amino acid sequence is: CASSPTRDQLSEQFF. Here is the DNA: TGTGCCAGCAGCCCGACCCGGGACCAACTGTCGGAGCAGTTCTTC.